The TCR beta chain under discussion was sequenced for a study of shared clonotypes between healthy human individuals. The repertoire was sequenced with immunoSEQ multiplex PCR; TCRdb's copy has only in-frame clones and lacks some. The sample includes 2 million to 2.5 million clones, roughly 90% of them seen just once. This CDR3 comprises 16 residues. V lost 6 bases, J lost 1 base, and 19 bases lay in between. Germline V gives CDR1 KGHSH, CDR2 LQKENI. J is TRBJ2-7 and V is TRBV18; no firm D call. The sequence derives from a man between 18 and 35 years old in good health. Some clones in this sample may be carry-over from other donors' samples. The sequencing sample was made of naive CD4+ T cells from PBMCs. The subset here: CD45RA+ positively selected. As DNA, the CDR3 is TGTGCCAGCTCCCAAGGTGGGCCTGGTCGGTCCTACGAGCAGTACTTC. Protein sequence: CASSQGGPGRSYEQYF.